Ten or more counts support the clone carrying this TCR beta chain. Its target is unknown. The sample originates from a study of T cells in Graves' hyperthyroidism and ophthalmopathy. Whole-study context: The initial diagnosis was the point when peripheral blood was collected, ahead of any treatment. Overall study results and limits: The blood repertoire included most of the expanded thyroid clonotypes above 0.001.

The trim removed 3 bases at V and 5 bases at J, leaving 9 bases unmatched. CDR1 SEHNR and CDR2 FQNEAQ come from the germline V gene (reference sequence). The CDR3 loop spans 15 amino acids. Amplified regions were TCR beta CDR3 sequences from RNA transcripts. The TCR CDR3 first-round RT-PCR relied on the HTBI primer set. TCRdb re-derived calls from the multiplex PCR reads in MiXCR, one entry per CDR3 protein. The sample contains fewer than 200,000 distinct CDR3 sequences, over 7.5% of which appear only once. Patients having uncontrolled infection, another autoimmune disease, pregnancy or lactation were not included.

Sequencing was performed on blood. The chain is built from TRBV7-9 and TRBJ2-7, with 8 bases aligning to TRBD2. The source of this sequence is a young woman with Graves' hyperthyroidism that later progressed to Graves' ophthalmopathy. In DNA, the CDR3 is TGTGCCAGCAGCTTTTCCCGGACTAGCAGGGACGAGCAGTACTTC. Encoded protein: CASSFSRTSRDEQYF.